This TCR beta chain was identified in a study of untreated major depressive disorder. Assay used: immunoSEQ multiplex PCR; TCRdb lists only in-frame clones, some missing. The sample records approximately 15,000 clones, 80% to 95% being singletons. All participants were of European descent. Patients had taken no psychiatric medication, including antidepressants, for at least 8 weeks before enrollment. No major medical conditions, Axis I/II comorbidities, regular medication, or illicit drugs. About this clone itself: Its antigen is as yet unknown.

Regarding the study as a whole: TRBV05-01 (Vbeta 5.1) usage was higher in CD4+ T cells of depressed patients than controls.

J gave up 3 bases and V 5 bases, and 7 bases lay outside the gene matches. Germline-derived CDR1 and CDR2 are MNHEY and SVGAGI. The CDR3 is 15 residues long. The TCR sequence derives from a man aged 25 to 40 with major depressive disorder. The chain links TRBV6-5 to TRBJ2-3, with 8 positions matching TRBD2. The sample taken for sequencing was CD4+ T cells from PBMCs. The CDR3 nucleotides read TGTGCCAGCAGTACGGGGCTAGCGGGTACAGATACGCAGTATTTT. It is translated as CASSTGLAGTDTQYF.